This passage covers 26 T cell receptor beta chains from one sample sequenced in a study of post-analysis software for immune sequencing data (dated by TCRdb to the mid-2010s). The paper as a whole reports these results and caveats: Significantly higher frequencies in patients than in controls were found for five or six TRBV segments, including TRBV5-6, TRBV5-1 and TRBV20-1.

The library was built by means of PCR. The sample was run on an Illumina HiSeq 2500. To reduce PCR and sequencing biases, unique molecular identifiers were built into the TCR beta cDNA libraries. The public reads were quality trimmed at Q25 with fastp and then assembled into clones with MiXCR by TCRdb, keeping productive beta chains. Rows are unified per CDR3 protein, each entry keeping the most common DNA and genes. Across this sample there are 750,000 to 950,000 distinct CDR3 sequences, with around 46% seen only once. In total, the top ten clones hold roughly 4.9% of the sample. Their antigens remain unidentified. The specimen was blood. The source of these receptors is a girl aged 10-17 years with multiple sclerosis.

The V gene is TRBV20-1, the J gene TRBJ2-1; possibly TRBD1 or TRBD2 for D (5 bases each). V lost 3 bases and J 5 bases, leaving 11 bases between the germline ends. CDR1 DFQATT and CDR2 SNEGSKA come from the germline V gene (reference sequence). The CDR3 runs to 13 residues. In nucleotides, the CDR3 is TGCAGTGCTAGCCCCGGGACCCACAATGAGCAGTTCTTC. Amino acid sequence: CSASPGTHNEQFF.

The CDR3 reads CASRSDVSPTNYGYTF. DNA of the CDR3: TGTGCCAGCAGATCGGACGTTTCCCCTACAAACTATGGCTACACCTTC. The chain carries TRBV6-2 or TRBV6-3 and TRBJ1-2, with D unclear. The CDR3 extends over 16 amino acids. V lost 6 bases and J lost 2, with 19 bases in between. Germline CDR1 reads MNHEY; CDR2 reads SVGEGT.

This chain links TRBV7-2 with TRBJ2-7, with TRBD2 matching 8 bases. Germline CDR1 is SGHTA and CDR2 is FQGNSA. With 0 bases clipped from V and 3 bases from J, the junction kept 13 bases outside the gene matches. This CDR3 spans 18 amino acids. The CDR3 is CASSLAPNGRAALYEQYF. The CDR3 nucleotides read TGTGCCAGCAGCTTAGCGCCTAACGGGAGGGCCGCCCTCTACGAGCAGTACTTC.

The chain recombines TRBV7-2 with TRBJ1-2, with TRBD1 as a possible D gene (5 bases). Trimming pared 5 bases from V and 7 bases from J, leaving 14 bases between. This CDR3 region has 13 residues. The germline gives CDR1 SGHTA, CDR2 FQGNSA. The CDR3 DNA follows: TGTGCCAGCAGCCCCCGGTGGGGGAGTGGCTACACCTTC. Amino acid sequence: CASSPRWGSGYTF. The variable domain in full, with the rest retrieved from reference TRBV7-2 and TRBJ1-2, is GAGVSQSPSNKVTEKGKDVELRCDPISGHTALYWYRQSLGQGLEFLIYFQGNSAPDKSGLPSDRFSAERTGGSVSTLTIQRTQQEDSAVYLCASSPRWGSGYTFGSGTRLTVV.

This sequence joins TRBV14 and TRBJ1-2, with TRBD1 matching 7 bases. Germline-derived CDR1 and CDR2 are SGHDN and FVKESK. With V trimmed by 1 base and J by 2 bases, 4 bases remained unmatched. CDR3 length: 15 residues. CDR3 bases: TGTGCCAGCAGCCAAGGGACAGGTCCCAACTATGGCTACACCTTC. It yields the protein CASSQGTGPNYGYTF.

Ten or more counts support this clonotype. This chain links TRBV12-3 or TRBV12-4 with TRBJ2-2; D call uncertain. This CDR3 spans 12 amino acids. The V end lost 1 base, the J end lost 4 bases, and 1 base lay between the germline ends. The CDR3 sequence: CASSLGTGELFF. The DNA of the CDR3 is TGTGCCAGCAGTTTAGGCACCGGGGAGCTGTTTTTT.

The chain combines TRBV6-5 with TRBJ2-4; maybe TRBD2 (5 bases). The CDR3 consists of 14 residues. The V end lost 5 bases, the J end lost 2 bases, and 10 bases lay between the germline ends. From germline, CDR1 is MNHEY and CDR2 SVGAGI. The CDR3 DNA reads TGTGCCAGCAGTCCCGGGATTCCCAAAAACATTCAGTACTTC. This gives the protein CASSPGIPKNIQYF.

This clonotype was seen many times. Relative to the germline gene, one junction end is altered; a read error may explain this. The chain uses TRBV4-1 and TRBJ2-1; D is uncertain. This CDR3 region has 11 residues. The V gene's germline CDR1 is MGHRA and CDR2 YSYEKL. The CDR3 loop reads CASSQGGEQFF. DNA for the CDR3: TGTGCCAGCAGTCAAGGTGGTGAGCAGTTCTTC.

The CDR3 sequence is CASSLSAGTGDEAFF. The CDR3 DNA is TGTGCCAGCAGCTTAAGCGCCGGGACAGGGGATGAAGCTTTCTTT. This chain links TRBV7-3 with TRBJ1-1, with 10 bases matching TRBD1. V lost 1 base, J lost 7 bases, and 6 bases stayed unmatched. Germline lookup yields CDR1 SGHTA and CDR2 FQGTGA. The CDR3 runs 15 residues.

This chain connects TRBV6-2 or TRBV6-3 to TRBJ2-5; no firm D call. Germline V lookup: CDR1 MNHEY, CDR2 SVGEGT. This CDR3 comprises 13 residues. V lost 1 base to trimming and J lost 5 bases, with 8 bases between them. The CDR3 sequence: CASSYFVRETQYF. In DNA form, the CDR3 reads TGTGCCAGCAGTTACTTCGTGCGGGAGACCCAGTACTTC.

The chain joins TRBV20-1 to TRBJ2-7, with TRBD2 matching over 9 bases. The CDR3 totals 16 residues. In germline, CDR1 is DFQATT, CDR2 SNEGSKA (reference sequence). V shed 0 bases, J shed 7 bases, and the junction held 13 bases outside the gene matches. As DNA, the CDR3 is TGCAGTGCTAGAGATCGCCCTAGCGGGATGGGCAATGAGCAGTACTTC. Encoded protein: CSARDRPSGMGNEQYF.

This chain uses TRBV20-1 with TRBJ2-5, with 9 bases identical to TRBD1. The V and J ends lost 6 bases and 5 bases, in that order; junction bases with no gene match: 16. Germline lookup yields CDR1 DFQATT and CDR2 SNEGSKA (reference sequence). The CDR3 length is 16 residues. The CDR3: CSALERRDRVIETQYF. CDR3 bases: TGCAGTGCCCTAGAGCGGCGGGACAGGGTAATTGAGACCCAGTACTTC.

For this clonotype: Mismatch with germline at one junction end may stem from a read error. V is TRBV10-3 and J is TRBJ2-4; 10 bases match TRBD2. The DNA end is a closer match to TRBJ2-7, so the J assignment may be wrong. Germline V gives CDR1 ENHRY, CDR2 SYGVKD. The CDR3 has 15 amino acids. The CDR3 coding sequence is TGTGCCATCAGTGGGGGACTAGCGAATTCCTGCGAGCAGTACTTC. Its protein product is CAISGGLANSCEQYF.

Points on this clonotype: This may stem from a read error, because a much larger clone lies one nucleotide away. CDR3: CASSTSGSYNEQYF. In DNA form, the CDR3 reads TGTGCCAGCAGCACTAGCGGGAGTTACAATGAGCAGTACTTC. The chain is built from TRBV12-3 or TRBV12-4 and TRBJ2-1, with 11 nucleotides matching TRBD2. The better agreement between TRBJ2-7 and the DNA end casts doubt on the J call. CDR3 length: 14 amino acids.

This clonotype was seen only a few times. The chain combines TRBV9 with TRBJ1-2, with 7 bases that match TRBD1. With V trimmed by 0 bases and J by 5 bases, 7 bases remained unmatched. The CDR3 contains 15 residues. CDR1 is SGDLS and CDR2 is YYNGEE in the germline V gene. CDR3 sequence reads: CASSVEGAGGYGYTF. The CDR3 DNA follows: TGTGCCAGCAGCGTAGAAGGTGCAGGGGGTTATGGCTACACCTTC. Combining the CDR3 with reference TRBV9 and TRBJ1-2 gives the whole variable domain DSGVTQTPKHLITATGQRVTLRCSPRSGDLSVYWYQQSLDQGLQFLIQYYNGEERAKGNILERFSAQQFPDLHSELNLSSLELGDSALYFCASSVEGAGGYGYTFGSGTRLTVV.

This clonotype was detected only once. The genes are TRBV12-3 or TRBV12-4 and TRBJ1-2, with D possibly being TRBD1 (5 bases). V was clipped by 6 bases and J by 5 bases, with 19 bases between them. This CDR3 has 15 amino acids. Here the CDR3 DNA reads TGTGCCAGCAGCCCTGGGACCTCGGAGAGGTATGGCTACACCTTC. Translated: CASSPGTSERYGYTF.

This clonotype has only one observation. The chain uses TRBV3-1 and TRBJ2-4; TRBD2 agrees at 7 bases. V was clipped by 1 base and J by 13 bases; unmatched bases: 10. CDR1 and CDR2 from the germline V gene are LGHDT and YNNKEL (reference sequence). CDR3 length equals 14 residues. Here the CDR3 reads CASSQGTGGSKQYF. The CDR3 DNA reads TGTGCCAGCAGCCAAGGGACTGGCGGGAGCAAGCAGTACTTC.

CDR3 region: CASKVREDPNYGYTF. CDR3 DNA: TGTGCCAGCAAGGTTCGAGAAGACCCTAACTATGGCTACACCTTC. V is TRBV2 and J is TRBJ1-2; D gene uncertain. CDR1 and CDR2 (germline): SNHLY, FYNNEI. The CDR3 extends over 15 amino acids. V lost 7 bases and J lost 0, with 15 bases in between.

This chain links TRBV29-1 with TRBJ1-1; D is perhaps TRBD1 (5 bases). Germline CDR1 reads SQVTM; CDR2 reads ANQGSEA. The ends were cut back, 3 bases at V and 4 bases at J, with 9 bases in the middle. The CDR3 extends over 12 amino acids. CDR3: CSVEGGGTEAFF. The CDR3 coding sequence is TGCAGCGTTGAGGGCGGGGGCACTGAAGCTTTCTTT.

The chain combines TRBV5-1 with TRBJ2-3; tentative D call: TRBD1 (6 bases). CDR3 length equals 15 residues. The V gene lost 4 bases and the J gene lost 6 bases, with 18 bases spanning the gap. CDR1 and CDR2 (germline): SGHRS, YFSETQ. CDR3 region: CASSPGHSGSDTQYF. The DNA for the CDR3 is TGCGCCAGCAGCCCGGGACATTCGGGTTCCGATACGCAGTATTTT.

A note on this clonotype: One end of the junction fails to match germline, which may point to a read error. V is TRBV20-1 and J is TRBJ2-2; possible D gene TRBD2, 5 bases. This CDR3 is 14 amino acids long. Germline CDR1 is DFQATT and CDR2 is SNEGSKA (reference sequence). CDR3: CSAKAFTNTGELFF. The CDR3 DNA follows: TGCAGTGCTAAGGCGTTCACGAACACCGGGGAGCTCTTTTTT.

CDR3 DNA sequence: TGCAGTGCTAGGTCGCTAGCGGTTTACAATGAGCAGTTCTTC. Amino acids: CSARSLAVYNEQFF. This chain joins TRBV20-1 and TRBJ2-1; 7 bases map to TRBD2. The CDR3 has 14 amino acids. J gave up 4 bases and V 3 bases, and 6 bases lay outside the gene matches. Germline values: CDR1 DFQATT, CDR2 SNEGSKA (reference sequence).

The chain employs TRBV6-1 and TRBJ2-5, with a tentative D call TRBD2 (6 bases). Trimming took off 2 bases at V and 5 bases at J, with 18 bases between the two ends. The CDR3 totals 16 residues. Germline V gives CDR1 MNHNS, CDR2 SASEGT. The CDR3 is CASSEIHGGIGETQYF. DNA for the CDR3: TGTGCCAGCAGTGAAATACATGGCGGGATTGGGGAGACCCAGTACTTC.

This sequence joins TRBV3-1 and TRBJ2-3; weak D call: TRBD1 (5 bases). The CDR3 loop spans 14 amino acids. From germline, CDR1 is LGHDT and CDR2 YNNKEL (reference sequence). The ends were cut back, 3 bases at V and 5 bases at J, with 12 bases in the middle. CDR3 loop: CASSQQGFGDTQYF. CDR3 sequence (DNA): TGTGCCAGCAGCCAGCAGGGATTCGGAGATACGCAGTATTTT.

The chain employs TRBV28 and TRBJ1-2; TRBD1 matches 9 bases. V lost 1 base to trimming and J lost 6 bases; unmatched junction nucleotides: 18. Germline V gene sequence: CDR1 MDHEN, CDR2 SYDVKM. The CDR3 is 19 amino acids. In nucleotides, the CDR3 is TGTGCCAGCAGTTTATATCTAGTGTGGATGGGGACAGGGTCGGATGGCTACACCTTC. As protein: CASSLYLVWMGTGSDGYTF.

With regard to this clonotype: A much larger clone sits a single nucleotide away, making a read error possible. The genes are TRBV6-4 and TRBJ2-7; D remains ambiguous. V was trimmed by 6 bases and J by 6 bases, leaving 15 bases between them. CDR3 length: 13 residues. Germline values: CDR1 MRHNA, CDR2 SNTAGT. The CDR3 loop is CASRERLWVEQYF. CDR3 DNA sequence: TGTGCCAGCAGGGAGAGGCTTTGGGTCGAGCAGTACTTC.